This TCR beta chain comes out of a study of type 1 and type 2 diabetes patients. The wider study: From PBMCs, CD4+ and CD8+ T cells were isolated by magnetic microbeads. Study-wide results and limits: In type 2 diabetes, highly-expanded CD4+ clones took a median about 3.9% of reads.

This clonotype has only a few counts. Its antigen is undetermined. Losses at the gene ends were 5 bases for V and 6 bases for J; bases not matched to a gene: 18. Germline V gene data show CDR1 as SGHVS and CDR2 as FQNEAQ. The CDR3 runs to 17 residues. Genomic DNA was the PCR template. Multiplex PCR with 30 forward and 13 reverse primers amplified the TCR beta CDR3. TCRdb re-derived calls from the multiplex PCR reads in MiXCR, one entry per CDR3 protein. The sample includes 250,000 or so distinct CDR3 sequences, more than 45% of them seen just once. The chain joins TRBV7-8 to TRBJ1-2, with 7 nucleotides matching TRBD1. The sample comprised peripheral blood mononuclear cells (PBMCs). The clonotype originates from a man aged 18 to 30 with type 2 diabetes. The CDR3 DNA sequence: TGTGCCAGCAGCCACCGGGACAGTAAATACCCAAAGGATGGCTACACCTTC. This translates into CASSHRDSKYPKDGYTF. The full variable domain, in which reference TRBV7-8 and TRBJ1-2 provide the parts outside the CDR3, is GAGVSQSPRYKVAKRGQDVALRCDPISGHVSLFWYQQALGQGPEFLTYFQNEAQLDKSGLPSDRFFAERPEGSVSTLKIQRTQQEDSAVYLCASSHRDSKYPKDGYTFGSGTRLTVV.